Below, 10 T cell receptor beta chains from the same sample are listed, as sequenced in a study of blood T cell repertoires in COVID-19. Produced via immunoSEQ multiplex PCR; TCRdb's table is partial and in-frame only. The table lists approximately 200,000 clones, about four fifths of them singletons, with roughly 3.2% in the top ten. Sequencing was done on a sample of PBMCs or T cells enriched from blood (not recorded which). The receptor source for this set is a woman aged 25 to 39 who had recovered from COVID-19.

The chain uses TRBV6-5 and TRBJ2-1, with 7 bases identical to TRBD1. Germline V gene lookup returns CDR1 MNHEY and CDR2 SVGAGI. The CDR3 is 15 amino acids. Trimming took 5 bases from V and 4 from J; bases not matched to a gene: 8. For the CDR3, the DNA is TGTGCCAGCAGTAGGGGGCACCCAAATTACAATGAGCAGTTCTTC. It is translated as CASSRGHPNYNEQFF.

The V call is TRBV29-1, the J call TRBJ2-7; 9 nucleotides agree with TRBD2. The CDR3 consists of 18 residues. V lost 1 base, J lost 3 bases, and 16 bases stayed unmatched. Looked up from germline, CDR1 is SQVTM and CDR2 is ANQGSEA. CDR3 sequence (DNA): TGCAGCGTTGAAGCGAAGACTAGCGGCAACCCAGGGGGCTACGAGCAGTACTTC. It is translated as CSVEAKTSGNPGGYEQYF.

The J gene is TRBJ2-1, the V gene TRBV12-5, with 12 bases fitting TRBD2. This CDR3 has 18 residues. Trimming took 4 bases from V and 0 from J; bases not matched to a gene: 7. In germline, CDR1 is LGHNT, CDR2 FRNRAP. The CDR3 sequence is CASGSGTSGPSSYNEQFF. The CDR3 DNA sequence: TGTGCTAGTGGTTCCGGGACTAGCGGGCCTAGCTCCTACAATGAGCAGTTCTTC.

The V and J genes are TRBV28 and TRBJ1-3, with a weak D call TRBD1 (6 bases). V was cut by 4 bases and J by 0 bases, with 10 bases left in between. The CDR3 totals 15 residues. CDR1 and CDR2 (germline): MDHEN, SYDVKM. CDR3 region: CASSSTGRSGNTIYF. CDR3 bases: TGTGCCAGCAGTTCGACAGGACGCTCTGGAAACACCATATATTTT.

The CDR3 coding sequence is TGCAGCGTTGAATATATCTACAATGAGCAGTTCTTC. Its protein is CSVEYIYNEQFF. The J gene is TRBJ2-1, the V gene TRBV29-1, with D unclear. Germline V CDR1 and CDR2: SQVTM, ANQGSEA. The CDR3 has 12 amino acids. Trimming removed 2 bases at V and 3 bases at J, with 5 bases between.

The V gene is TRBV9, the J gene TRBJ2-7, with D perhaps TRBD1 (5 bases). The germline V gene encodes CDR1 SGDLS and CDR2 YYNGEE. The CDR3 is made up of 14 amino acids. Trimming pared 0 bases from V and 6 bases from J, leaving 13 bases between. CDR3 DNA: TGTGCCAGCAGCGTAGAGGGGAATTTAGGCGAGCAGTACTTC. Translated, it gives CASSVEGNLGEQYF. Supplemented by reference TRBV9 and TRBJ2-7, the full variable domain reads DSGVTQTPKHLITATGQRVTLRCSPRSGDLSVYWYQQSLDQGLQFLIQYYNGEERAKGNILERFSAQQFPDLHSELNLSSLELGDSALYFCASSVEGNLGEQYFGPGTRLTVT.

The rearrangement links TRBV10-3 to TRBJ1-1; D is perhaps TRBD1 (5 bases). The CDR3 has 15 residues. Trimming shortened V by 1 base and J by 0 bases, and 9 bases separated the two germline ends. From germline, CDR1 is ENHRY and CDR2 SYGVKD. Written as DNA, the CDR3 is TGTGCCATCAGTGAGTATACAGGAATGAACACTGAAGCTTTCTTT. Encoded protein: CAISEYTGMNTEAFF.

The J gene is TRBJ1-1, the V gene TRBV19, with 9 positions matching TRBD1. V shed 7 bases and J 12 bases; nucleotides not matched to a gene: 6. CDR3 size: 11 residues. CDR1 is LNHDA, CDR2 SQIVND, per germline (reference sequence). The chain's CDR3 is CASTLQGATFF. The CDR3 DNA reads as TGTGCCAGTACCCTACAGGGGGCGACTTTCTTT.

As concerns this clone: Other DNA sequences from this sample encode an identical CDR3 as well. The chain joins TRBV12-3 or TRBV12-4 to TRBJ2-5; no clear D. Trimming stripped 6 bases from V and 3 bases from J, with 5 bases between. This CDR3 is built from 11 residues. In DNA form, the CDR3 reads TGTGCCAGCAGCTCTGAAGAGACCCAGTACTTC. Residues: CASSSEETQYF.

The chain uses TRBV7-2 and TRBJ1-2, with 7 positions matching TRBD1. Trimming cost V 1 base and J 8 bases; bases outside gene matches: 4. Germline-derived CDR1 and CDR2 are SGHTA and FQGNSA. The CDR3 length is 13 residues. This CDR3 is CASSLVTGKGYTF. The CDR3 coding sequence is TGTGCCAGCAGCTTAGTGACAGGGAAAGGCTACACCTTC.